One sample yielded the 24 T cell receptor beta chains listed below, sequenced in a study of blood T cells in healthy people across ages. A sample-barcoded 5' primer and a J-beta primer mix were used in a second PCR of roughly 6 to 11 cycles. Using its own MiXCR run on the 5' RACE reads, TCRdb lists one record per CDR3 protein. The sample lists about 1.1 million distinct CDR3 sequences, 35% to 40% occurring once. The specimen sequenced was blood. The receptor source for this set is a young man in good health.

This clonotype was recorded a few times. This CDR3 reads CAGKTGRAEKLFF. DNA for the CDR3: TGTGCCGGCAAAACAGGGAGGGCTGAAAAACTGTTTTTT. This chain connects TRBV19 to TRBJ1-4, with D possibly TRBD1 on 6 matching bases. V was clipped by 11 bases and J by 7 bases, with 17 bases between them. Germline V gives CDR1 LNHDA, CDR2 SQIVND (reference sequence). The CDR3 extends over 13 amino acids.

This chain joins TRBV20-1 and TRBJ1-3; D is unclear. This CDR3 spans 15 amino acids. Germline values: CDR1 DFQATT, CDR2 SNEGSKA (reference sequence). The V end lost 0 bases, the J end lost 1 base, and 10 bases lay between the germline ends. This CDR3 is CSARDPWGSGNTIYF. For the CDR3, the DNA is TGCAGTGCTAGAGACCCTTGGGGATCTGGAAACACCATATATTTT.

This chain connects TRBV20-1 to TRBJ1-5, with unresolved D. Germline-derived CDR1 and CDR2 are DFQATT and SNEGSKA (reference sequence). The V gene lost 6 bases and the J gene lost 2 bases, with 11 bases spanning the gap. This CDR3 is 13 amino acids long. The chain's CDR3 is CSAPAPGNQPQHF. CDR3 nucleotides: TGCAGTGCCCCCGCCCCGGGCAATCAGCCCCAGCATTTT.

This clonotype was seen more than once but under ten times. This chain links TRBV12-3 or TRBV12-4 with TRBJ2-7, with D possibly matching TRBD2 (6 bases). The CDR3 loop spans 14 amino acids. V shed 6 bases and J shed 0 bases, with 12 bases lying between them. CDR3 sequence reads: CASRGGGPSYEQYF. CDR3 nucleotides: TGTGCCAGCAGGGGGGGTGGCCCCTCCTACGAGCAGTACTTC.

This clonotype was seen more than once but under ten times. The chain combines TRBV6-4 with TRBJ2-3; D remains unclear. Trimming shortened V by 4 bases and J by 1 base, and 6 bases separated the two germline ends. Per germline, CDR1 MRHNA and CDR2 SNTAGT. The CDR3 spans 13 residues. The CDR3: CASSGSGTDTQYF. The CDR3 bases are TGTGCCAGCAGTGGATCGGGCACAGATACGCAGTATTTT.

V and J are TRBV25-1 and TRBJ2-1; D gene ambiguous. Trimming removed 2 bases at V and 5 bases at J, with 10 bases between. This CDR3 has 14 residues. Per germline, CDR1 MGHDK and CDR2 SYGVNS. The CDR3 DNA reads TGTGCCAGCAGTGAAGATATGCCCAACAATGAGCAGTTCTTC. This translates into CASSEDMPNNEQFF.

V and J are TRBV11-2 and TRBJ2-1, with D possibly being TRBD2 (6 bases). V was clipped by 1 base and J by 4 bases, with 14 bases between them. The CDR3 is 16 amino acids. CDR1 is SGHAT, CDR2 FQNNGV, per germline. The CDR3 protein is CASSLGGGRVYNEQFF. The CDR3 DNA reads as TGTGCCAGCAGCTTAGGGGGAGGTCGGGTATACAATGAGCAGTTCTTC.

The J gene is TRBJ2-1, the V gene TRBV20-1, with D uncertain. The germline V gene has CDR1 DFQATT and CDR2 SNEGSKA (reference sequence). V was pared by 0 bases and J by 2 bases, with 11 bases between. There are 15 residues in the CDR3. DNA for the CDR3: TGCAGTGCTAGAGATCCGGAGCAAGCCTACAATGAGCAGTTCTTC. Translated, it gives CSARDPEQAYNEQFF.

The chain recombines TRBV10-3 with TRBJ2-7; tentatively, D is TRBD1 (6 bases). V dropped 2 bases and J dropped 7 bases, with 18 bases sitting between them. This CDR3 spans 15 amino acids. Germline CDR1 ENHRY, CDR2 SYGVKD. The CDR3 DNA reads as TGTGCCATCAGTGAGGACAGGCCCACTTCCAATGAGCAGTACTTC. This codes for CAISEDRPTSNEQYF.

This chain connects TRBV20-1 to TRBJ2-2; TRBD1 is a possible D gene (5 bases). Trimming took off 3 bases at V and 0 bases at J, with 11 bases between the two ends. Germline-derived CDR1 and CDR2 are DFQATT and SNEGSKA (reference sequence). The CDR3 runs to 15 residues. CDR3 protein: CSARPGQTNTGELFF. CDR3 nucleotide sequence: TGCAGTGCTAGGCCCGGACAAACGAACACCGGGGAGCTGTTTTTT.

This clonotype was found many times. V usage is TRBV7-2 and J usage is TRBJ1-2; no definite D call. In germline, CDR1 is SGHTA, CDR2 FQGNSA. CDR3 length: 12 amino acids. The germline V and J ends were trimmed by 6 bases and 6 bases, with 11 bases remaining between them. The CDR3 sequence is CASSLEEDGYTF. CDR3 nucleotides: TGTGCCAGCAGTCTAGAGGAAGATGGCTACACCTTC.

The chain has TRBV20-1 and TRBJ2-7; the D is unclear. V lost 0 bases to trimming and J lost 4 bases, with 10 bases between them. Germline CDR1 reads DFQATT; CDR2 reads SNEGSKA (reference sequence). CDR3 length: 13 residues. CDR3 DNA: TGCAGTGCTAGAGAGGGTTCTAGGTACGAGCAGTACTTC. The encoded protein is CSAREGSRYEQYF.

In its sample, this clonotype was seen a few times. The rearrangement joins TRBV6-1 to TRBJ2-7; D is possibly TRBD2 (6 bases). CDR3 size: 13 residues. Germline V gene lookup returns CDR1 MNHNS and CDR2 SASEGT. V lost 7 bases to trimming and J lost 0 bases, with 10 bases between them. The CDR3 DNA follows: TGTGCCAGCACACCGGGGGTCTCCTACGAGCAGTACTTC. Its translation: CASTPGVSYEQYF.

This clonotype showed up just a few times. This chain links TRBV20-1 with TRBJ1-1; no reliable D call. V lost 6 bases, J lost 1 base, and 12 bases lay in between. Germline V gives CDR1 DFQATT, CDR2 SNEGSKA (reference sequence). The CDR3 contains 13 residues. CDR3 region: CSARRGENTEAFF. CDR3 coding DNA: TGCAGTGCCCGGAGAGGCGAGAACACTGAAGCTTTCTTT.

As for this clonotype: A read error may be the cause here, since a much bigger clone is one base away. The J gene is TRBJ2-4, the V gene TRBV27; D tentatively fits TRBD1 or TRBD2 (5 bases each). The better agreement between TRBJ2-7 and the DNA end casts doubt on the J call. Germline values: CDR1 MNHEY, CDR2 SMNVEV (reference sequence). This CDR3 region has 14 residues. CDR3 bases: TGTGCCAGCAGTTTAGTCCCAGGGAGATACGAGCAGTACTTC. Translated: CASSLVPGRYEQYF.

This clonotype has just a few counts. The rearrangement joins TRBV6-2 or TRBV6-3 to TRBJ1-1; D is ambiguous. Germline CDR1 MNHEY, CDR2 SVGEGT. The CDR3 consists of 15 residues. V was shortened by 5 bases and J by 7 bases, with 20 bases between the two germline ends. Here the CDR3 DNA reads TGTGCCAGCAGTCAAGACGACACCTCAGGCGATGAAGCTTTCTTT. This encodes CASSQDDTSGDEAFF.

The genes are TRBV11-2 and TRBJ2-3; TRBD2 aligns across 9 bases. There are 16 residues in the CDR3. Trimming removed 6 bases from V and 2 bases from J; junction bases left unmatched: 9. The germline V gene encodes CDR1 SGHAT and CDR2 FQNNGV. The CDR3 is CASSDSGGRVTDTQYF. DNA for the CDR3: TGTGCCAGCAGTGATAGCGGGGGACGCGTCACAGATACGCAGTATTTT.

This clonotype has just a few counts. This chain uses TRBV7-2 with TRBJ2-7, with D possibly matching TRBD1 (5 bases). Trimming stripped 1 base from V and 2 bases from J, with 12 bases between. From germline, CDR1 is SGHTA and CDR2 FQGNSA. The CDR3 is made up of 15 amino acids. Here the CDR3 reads CASSLGQYRTYEQYF. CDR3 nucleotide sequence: TGTGCCAGCAGCTTAGGCCAGTACAGGACCTACGAGCAGTACTTC.

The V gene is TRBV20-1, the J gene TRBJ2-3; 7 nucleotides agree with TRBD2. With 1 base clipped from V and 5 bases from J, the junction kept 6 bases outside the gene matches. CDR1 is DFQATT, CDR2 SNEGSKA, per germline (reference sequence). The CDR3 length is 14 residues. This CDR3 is CSARVLASVDTQYF. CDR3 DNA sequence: TGCAGTGCTAGAGTACTAGCGTCGGTAGATACGCAGTATTTT.

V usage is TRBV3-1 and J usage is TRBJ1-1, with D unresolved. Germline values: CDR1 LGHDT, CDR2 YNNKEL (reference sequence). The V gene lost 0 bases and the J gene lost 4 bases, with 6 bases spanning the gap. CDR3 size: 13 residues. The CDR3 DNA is TGTGCCAGCAGCCAAGAGGGGATCACTGAAGCTTTCTTT. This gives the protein CASSQEGITEAFF.

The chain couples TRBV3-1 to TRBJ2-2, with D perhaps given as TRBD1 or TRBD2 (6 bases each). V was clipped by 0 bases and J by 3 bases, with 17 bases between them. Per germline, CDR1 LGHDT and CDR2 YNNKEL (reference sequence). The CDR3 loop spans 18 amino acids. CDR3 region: CASSQDAPGALDTGELFF. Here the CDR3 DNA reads TGTGCCAGCAGCCAAGATGCCCCGGGGGCTCTAGACACCGGGGAGCTGTTTTTT.

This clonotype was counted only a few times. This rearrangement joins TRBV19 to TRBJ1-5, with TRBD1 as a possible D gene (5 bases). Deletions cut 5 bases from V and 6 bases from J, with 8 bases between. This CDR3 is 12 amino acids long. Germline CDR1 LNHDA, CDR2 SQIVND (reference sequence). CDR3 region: CASSEGIQPQHF. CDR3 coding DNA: TGTGCCAGTAGTGAGGGGATTCAGCCCCAGCATTTT.

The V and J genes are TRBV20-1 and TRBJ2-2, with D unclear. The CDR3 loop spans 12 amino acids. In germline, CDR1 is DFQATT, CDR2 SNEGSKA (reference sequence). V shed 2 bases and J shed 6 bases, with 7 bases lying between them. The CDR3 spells CSARIGPGELFF. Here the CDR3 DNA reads TGCAGTGCTAGAATTGGACCCGGGGAGCTGTTTTTT.

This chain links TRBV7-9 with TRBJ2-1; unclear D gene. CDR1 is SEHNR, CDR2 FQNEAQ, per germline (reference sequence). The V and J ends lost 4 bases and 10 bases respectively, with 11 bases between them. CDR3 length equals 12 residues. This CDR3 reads CASSSMDREQFF. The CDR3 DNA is TGTGCCAGCAGCTCGATGGATCGGGAGCAGTTCTTC. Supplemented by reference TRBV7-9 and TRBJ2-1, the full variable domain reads DTGVSQNPRHKITKRGQNVTFRCDPISEHNRLYWYRQTLGQGPEFLTYFQNEAQLEKSRLLSDRFSAERPKGSFSTLEIQRTEQGDSAMYLCASSSMDREQFFGPGTRLTVL.